These 28 T cell receptor beta chains were sequenced from one sample in a study of blood T cell repertoires in COVID-19. This table comes from immunoSEQ multiplex PCR, and its TCRdb copy is limited to in-frame clones, with some not included. The sample includes a few hundred thousand clones, more than 75% of them seen just once. The sequencing sample was made of peripheral blood. These receptors were obtained from a woman in her fifties or sixties who had recovered from COVID-19.

Many counts were recorded for this clone. The same CDR3 also results from other DNA sequences found in this sample. V is TRBV4-3 and J is TRBJ2-3; D remains ambiguous. From germline, CDR1 is LGHNA and CDR2 YSLEER. V gave up 0 bases and J gave up 2 bases, with 9 bases separating them. The CDR3 is 15 amino acids. CDR3 sequence reads: CASSQDGGNTDTQYF. DNA for the CDR3: TGCGCCAGCAGCCAAGATGGCGGAAACACAGATACGCAGTATTTT.

The V call is TRBV5-4, the J call TRBJ2-3, with D unclear. CDR1 and CDR2 (germline): SGHNT, YYREEE (reference sequence). The germline V and J ends were trimmed by 4 bases and 4 bases, with 16 bases remaining between them. There are 15 residues in the CDR3. This chain's CDR3 is CASSPPFGESDTQYF. The CDR3, as DNA: TGTGCCAGCAGCCCTCCTTTCGGAGAGTCAGATACGCAGTATTTT.

The V call is TRBV24-1, the J call TRBJ2-1, with 7 bases aligning to TRBD2. The CDR3 has 17 residues. The germline CDR1 and CDR2 sequences are KGHDR and SFDVKD. Trimming at V came to 1 base and at J to 11 bases, leaving 16 bases not matched to a gene. CDR3 in amino acids: CATSDLETGGPFNKQFF. In DNA form, the CDR3 reads TGTGCCACCAGTGATTTAGAAACGGGAGGCCCCTTTAATAAGCAGTTCTTC.

CDR3: CASTVTGRNTEAFF. The CDR3 DNA follows: TGTGCCAGTACTGTGACAGGGAGGAACACTGAAGCTTTCTTT. The chain combines TRBV21-1 with TRBJ1-1; the table's TRBD1 call for D was not verified on the DNA. TRBV21-1 is given as a pseudogene. This CDR3 region has 14 residues.

This chain uses TRBV6-5 with TRBJ2-7, with TRBD1 matching over 8 bases. Trimming cost V 7 bases and J 6 bases; bases outside gene matches: 11. Germline V lookup: CDR1 MNHEY, CDR2 SVGAGI. The CDR3 has 14 amino acids. The CDR3 loop reads CASNPTGAGFEQYF. DNA of the CDR3: TGTGCCAGCAATCCGACAGGGGCAGGATTCGAGCAGTACTTC.

The chain uses TRBV28 and TRBJ2-3; the match to TRBD2 covers 7 bases. The CDR3 runs to 14 residues. In germline, CDR1 is MDHEN, CDR2 SYDVKM. J was trimmed by 8 bases and V by 2 bases; bases with no gene match: 7. CDR3 sequence: CASSLGRAIGTQYF. The CDR3 DNA follows: TGTGCCAGCAGTTTAGGGAGGGCAATCGGTACGCAGTATTTT.

The gene calls are TRBV19 and TRBJ1-3; the D is unclear. With 7 bases removed from V and 2 bases from J, the gap between germline ends came to 18 bases. CDR3 length equals 16 residues. The germline V gene has CDR1 LNHDA and CDR2 SQIVND (reference sequence). The chain's CDR3 is CASTYRAGTPGNTIYF. DNA of the CDR3: TGTGCCAGTACTTATCGGGCGGGAACACCTGGAAACACCATATATTTT.

The chain carries TRBV6-6 and TRBJ1-4; 12 bases align to TRBD1. Germline V CDR1 and CDR2: MNHNY, SVGAGI (reference sequence). The CDR3 spans 14 residues. The ends lost 6 bases at V and 7 bases at J; junction bases unmatched: 3. CDR3 sequence: CASRGTGGSEKLFF. Written as DNA, the CDR3 is TGTGCCAGCAGAGGGACAGGGGGCAGTGAAAAACTGTTTTTT.

CDR3 nucleotides: TGTGCCAGCAGCTTAGTTGGTGCGGGAGAGAGAACAGATACGCAGTATTTT. Protein: CASSLVGAGERTDTQYF. The J gene is TRBJ2-3, the V gene TRBV7-3; 7 bases align to TRBD2. Trimming cost V 2 bases and J 3 bases; bases outside gene matches: 11. The CDR3 sequence is 17 residues long. The germline V gene has CDR1 SGHTA and CDR2 FQGTGA.

The gene calls are TRBV6-1 and TRBJ1-2; maybe TRBD1 (5 bases). The CDR3 length is 14 residues. Trimming stripped 0 bases from V and 8 bases from J, with 13 bases between. Per the germline V gene, CDR1 is MNHNS and CDR2 is SASEGT. CDR3 loop: CASSEARRAGGYTF. The CDR3 coding sequence is TGTGCCAGCAGTGAAGCGCGCAGGGCGGGAGGCTACACCTTC.

The chain joins TRBV7-2 to TRBJ1-6; D gene uncertain. The V gene lost 2 bases and the J gene lost 5 bases, with 10 bases spanning the gap. CDR1 is SGHTA and CDR2 is FQGNSA in the germline V gene. This CDR3 spans 15 amino acids. The CDR3 DNA is TGTGCCAGCAGCTTAAAGTCCGGAGATAATTCACCCCTCCACTTT. Translation gives CASSLKSGDNSPLHF.

The V gene is TRBV10-3, the J gene TRBJ2-2; D not resolved. The germline V and J ends were trimmed by 5 bases and 6 bases, with 7 bases remaining between them. CDR1 ENHRY and CDR2 SYGVKD come from the germline V gene. The CDR3 consists of 12 residues. The CDR3 DNA follows: TGTGCCATCAGTCTCACGGCCGGGGAGCTGTTTTTT. The encoded protein is CAISLTAGELFF.

The V and J genes are TRBV9 and TRBJ2-2, with D possibly being TRBD2 (6 bases). The CDR3 consists of 16 residues. Germline values: CDR1 SGDLS, CDR2 YYNGEE. V lost 0 bases to trimming and J lost 1 base, with 10 bases between them. The DNA for the CDR3 is TGTGCCAGCAGCGTAGACGGGGGAGGGAACACCGGGGAGCTGTTTTTT. Its protein product is CASSVDGGGNTGELFF.

V gene TRBV9 combines with J gene TRBJ1-3, with TRBD1 matching 7 bases. CDR3 length equals 14 residues. Unmatched junction bases numbered 1, after V lost 0 bases and J lost 4 bases. Germline V CDR1 and CDR2: SGDLS, YYNGEE. In nucleotides, the CDR3 is TGTGCCAGCAGCGTAGCAGGGGGGGGAAACACCATATATTTT. Residues: CASSVAGGGNTIYF.

The chain couples TRBV4-1 to TRBJ2-1, with TRBD2 matching 8 bases. Trimming took 1 base from V and 4 from J; bases not matched to a gene: 6. In germline, CDR1 is MGHRA, CDR2 YSYEKL. The CDR3 is made up of 16 amino acids. The CDR3 is CASSQVLRGAYNEQFF. Written as DNA, the CDR3 is TGCGCCAGCAGCCAAGTTCTGCGGGGGGCTTACAATGAGCAGTTCTTC.

The chain combines TRBV4-1 with TRBJ2-5; weak D call: TRBD2 (6 bases). This CDR3 comprises 16 residues. V lost 4 bases, J lost 4 bases, and 19 bases lay in between. Germline loops: CDR1 MGHRA, CDR2 YSYEKL. CDR3 in DNA: TGCGCCAGCAGCCGAGCCGGGATCGAGGAGGGAGAGACCCAGTACTTC. This translates into CASSRAGIEEGETQYF.

The V call is TRBV24-1, the J call TRBJ1-6, with D tentatively TRBD1 (5 bases). Trimming removed 4 bases at V and 7 bases at J, with 7 bases between. This CDR3 has 13 amino acids. Germline CDR1 reads KGHDR; CDR2 reads SFDVKD. The CDR3 nucleotides read TGTGCCACCAGTGAAGGGGTCAATTCACCCCTCCACTTT. Translation gives CATSEGVNSPLHF.

This chain connects TRBV19 to TRBJ1-1, with TRBD1 matching over 8 bases. The CDR3 length is 14 residues. V shed 2 bases and J 4 bases; nucleotides not matched to a gene: 3. From germline, CDR1 is LNHDA and CDR2 SQIVND (reference sequence). CDR3 residues: CASSIYDRGTEAFF. In DNA form, the CDR3 reads TGTGCCAGTAGTATATATGACAGGGGCACTGAAGCTTTCTTT.

The chain is built from TRBV24-1 and TRBJ2-4; possibly TRBD1 for D (6 bases). Germline CDR1 is KGHDR and CDR2 is SFDVKD. V lost 6 bases and J lost 2, with 25 bases in between. The length of the CDR3 is 19 residues. The CDR3 DNA reads TGTGCCACCAGTTACCCCCCCTCTCACAGGGTGATTACCAAAAACATTCAGTACTTC. This sequence encodes CATSYPPSHRVITKNIQYF.

The CDR3 DNA sequence: TGTGCCAGCAGTAAACCAGGGGAAAACATTCAGTACTTC. The encoded protein is CASSKPGENIQYF. The chain combines TRBV6-5 with TRBJ2-4, with D possibly TRBD1 on 6 matching bases. V dropped 5 bases and J dropped 5 bases, with 10 bases sitting between them. CDR1 and CDR2 (germline): MNHEY, SVGAGI. CDR3 length: 13 residues.

This clone was detected once. CDR3 in amino acids: CASSYLAGTLKDTQYF. CDR3 DNA: TGTGCCAGCAGTTACTTGGCGGGGACGCTTAAAGATACGCAGTATTTT. The chain recombines TRBV6-2 or TRBV6-3 with TRBJ2-3; D might be TRBD2 (6 bases). V dropped 1 base and J dropped 5 bases, with 16 bases sitting between them. Germline assignment: CDR1 MNHEY and CDR2 SVGEGT. CDR3 length: 16 residues.

This rearrangement joins TRBV7-2 to TRBJ1-2; the match to TRBD1 covers 7 bases. CDR1 is SGHTA, CDR2 FQGNSA, per germline. The CDR3 runs 17 residues. V lost 7 bases, J lost 6 bases, and 20 bases stayed unmatched. DNA of the CDR3: TGTGCCAGCACCCTTAGGGGGTTTCCAGGGGGTCGAGATGGCTACACCTTC. Amino acid sequence: CASTLRGFPGGRDGYTF.

J is TRBJ2-1 and V is TRBV7-9; 7 bases align to TRBD1. Germline CDR1 is SEHNR and CDR2 is FQNEAQ (reference sequence). The V gene end was trimmed by 6 bases and the J gene end by 2 bases; junction bases not matched to a gene: 7. The CDR3 is 15 residues long. The CDR3 nucleotides read TGTGCCAGCAGTCCGACCGGGACAGCCTACAATGAGCAGTTCTTC. The encoded protein is CASSPTGTAYNEQFF.

The chain couples TRBV19 to TRBJ2-3, with TRBD2 matching over 12 bases. The germline gives CDR1 LNHDA, CDR2 SQIVND (reference sequence). This CDR3 contains 19 residues. Trimming removed 5 bases from V and 4 bases from J; junction bases left unmatched: 16. CDR3 DNA sequence: TGTGCCAGTAGTGGCCGATCTAGCGGGAGGGCCCATTTGGCAGATACGCAGTATTTT. Translating gives CASSGRSSGRAHLADTQYF.

The chain uses TRBV12-5 and TRBJ2-2; weak D call: TRBD2 (6 bases). The CDR3 totals 17 residues. Germline V CDR1 and CDR2: LGHNT, FRNRAP. V lost 0 bases and J lost 5, with 16 bases in between. The DNA for the CDR3 is TGTGCTAGTGGTTTGGTACTGGAGGGAGCTAGTACCGGGGAGCTGTTTTTT. This gives the protein CASGLVLEGASTGELFF. Full variable domain (outside the CDR3, taken from reference TRBV12-5 and TRBJ2-2): DARVTQTPRHKVTEMGQEVTMRCQPILGHNTVFWYRQTMMQGLELLAYFRNRAPLDDSGMPKDRFSAEMPDATLATLKIQPSEPRDSAVYFCASGLVLEGASTGELFFGEGSRLTVL.

The chain employs TRBV9 and TRBJ2-3; TRBD2 matches 14 bases. Germline CDR1 SGDLS, CDR2 YYNGEE. The ends lost 4 bases at V and 0 bases at J; junction bases unmatched: 10. CDR3 length: 19 amino acids. The CDR3 bases are TGTGCCAGCAGCCCGGGACTAGCGGGAGTGTCGTCCAGCACAGATACGCAGTATTTT. This codes for CASSPGLAGVSSSTDTQYF.

The chain combines TRBV5-4 with TRBJ2-2, with TRBD1 identical over 9 bases. This CDR3 has 19 residues. With 3 bases clipped from V and 2 bases from J, the junction kept 14 bases outside the gene matches. Germline V gene sequence: CDR1 SGHNT, CDR2 YYREEE (reference sequence). The CDR3 DNA reads as TGTGCCAGCAGCTCAACAGGGGGCGCGAGTCCCTTAAACACCGGGGAGCTGTTTTTT. Amino acid sequence: CASSSTGGASPLNTGELFF.

The V call is TRBV4-3, the J call TRBJ2-3; 10 bases match TRBD2. The CDR3 extends over 17 amino acids. CDR1 is LGHNA, CDR2 YSLEER, per germline. Trimming cost V 0 bases and J 2 bases; bases outside gene matches: 5. The CDR3 protein is CASSQEPAGGLTDTQYF. CDR3 bases: TGCGCCAGCAGCCAAGAGCCAGCGGGGGGGCTCACAGATACGCAGTATTTT.